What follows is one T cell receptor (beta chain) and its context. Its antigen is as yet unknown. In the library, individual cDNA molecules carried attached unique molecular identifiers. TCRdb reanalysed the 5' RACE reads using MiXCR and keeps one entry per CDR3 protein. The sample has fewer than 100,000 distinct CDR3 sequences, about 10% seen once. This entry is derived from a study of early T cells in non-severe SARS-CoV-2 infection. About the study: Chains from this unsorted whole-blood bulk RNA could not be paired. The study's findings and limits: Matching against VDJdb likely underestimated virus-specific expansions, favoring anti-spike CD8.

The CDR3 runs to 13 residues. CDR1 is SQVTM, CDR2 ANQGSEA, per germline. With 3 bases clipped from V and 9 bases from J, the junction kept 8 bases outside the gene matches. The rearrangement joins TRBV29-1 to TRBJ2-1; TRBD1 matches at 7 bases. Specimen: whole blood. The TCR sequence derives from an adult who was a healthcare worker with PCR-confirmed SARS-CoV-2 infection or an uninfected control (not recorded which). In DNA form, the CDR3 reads TGCAGCGTTGAGGGCCCGGGACAGCTTGAGCAGTTCTTC. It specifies CSVEGPGQLEQFF.